This T cell receptor (beta chain) was captured in a study of blood T cell repertoires in COVID-19. Looking at the study overall: Material from acute and convalescent COVID-19 was sourced from the United States, Italy and Spain. In each case, the material was cDNA or gDNA derived from T cells, B-cell-depleted T cells, or PBMCs.

Germline assignment: CDR1 SEHNR and CDR2 FQNEAQ (reference sequence). V shed 7 bases and J shed 1 base, with 10 bases lying between them. This CDR3 region has 13 residues. The assay was immunoSEQ multiplex PCR, and TCRdb's table has in-frame clones only and misses some. The sample includes around 45,000 clones, approximately 90% of them seen just once. Sequencing was done on a sample of peripheral blood. This clonotype was sampled from a man older than 75 with acute or convalescent COVID-19. The V and J genes are TRBV7-9 and TRBJ1-1; D is uncertain. CDR3 sequence reads: CASNGGENTEAFF. The CDR3 region has the DNA TGTGCCAGCAATGGAGGAGAGAACACTGAAGCTTTCTTT.